The 4 T cell receptor beta chains listed next were all sequenced from one sample in a study of resident and recirculating memory T cells in vitiligo. The assay was immunoSEQ multiplex PCR, and TCRdb's table has in-frame clones only and misses some. The profile shows 75,000 to 85,000 clones, about 91% of them singletons. What was sequenced was blood. The origin of the receptors is a male donor with vitiligo.

This chain uses TRBV5-6 with TRBJ1-1; 8 nucleotides line up with TRBD1. Germline-derived CDR1 and CDR2 are SGHDT and YYEEEE. The ends lost 5 bases at V and 0 bases at J; junction bases unmatched: 18. The CDR3 contains 19 residues. The CDR3 DNA reads TGTGCCAGCAGGAGAAAGGGACAGGAGACTCTGACGATGAACACTGAAGCTTTCTTT. Encoded protein: CASRRKGQETLTMNTEAFF.

This chain uses TRBV16 with TRBJ1-5; a possible D gene is TRBD1 (5 bases). The ends were cut back, 3 bases at V and 4 bases at J, with 13 bases in the middle. The V gene's germline CDR1 is KGHSY and CDR2 FQNENV. The CDR3 runs to 15 residues. The DNA of the CDR3 is TGTGCCAGCAGCCAGGCGACACAGGATAATCAGCCCCAGCATTTT. Amino acid sequence: CASSQATQDNQPQHF.

The CDR3 loop is CASSLQGSYNEQFF. CDR3 DNA: TGTGCCAGCAGTCTACAGGGCTCCTACAATGAGCAGTTCTTC. The chain joins TRBV7-8 to TRBJ2-1; weak D call: TRBD1 (6 bases). Germline V gene data show CDR1 as SGHVS and CDR2 as FQNEAQ. Deletions cut 6 bases from V and 0 bases from J, with 9 bases between. CDR3 length: 14 residues.

V and J are TRBV5-5 and TRBJ1-4, with TRBD1 identical over 7 bases. V was clipped by 4 bases and J by 14 bases; unmatched bases: 17. Looked up from germline, CDR1 is SGHKS and CDR2 is YYEKEE (reference sequence). The CDR3 spans 15 residues. CDR3 residues: CASSNDRVPDLSLFF. CDR3 bases: TGTGCCAGCAGCAACGACAGGGTACCCGATCTCTCCCTGTTTTTT.